This entry concerns a single T cell receptor beta chain. The antigen remains unidentified. The PCR ran on 60 Vbeta and 13 Jbeta primers. TCRdb's copy holds only in-frame clones and misses some; the assay was immunoSEQ multiplex PCR. The sample records more than 130,000 clones, around three quarters being singletons. The data stem from a study of cytomegalovirus exposure and HLA in healthy donors. Overall study results and limits: HLA restriction was apparent for most CMV-associated TCR beta chains in a later analysis. DRB1 had the most TCR associations and HLA-C the fewest, a later analysis found, with rates varying by HLA locus. The study carried out a later analysis of TCR beta sequences. It associated approximately 15,000 of them with specific HLA alleles at a false discovery rate of 0.05.

The CDR3 loop spans 13 amino acids. Trimming at V came to 10 bases and at J to 5 bases, leaving 9 bases not matched to a gene. CDR1 is LNHDA and CDR2 is SQIVND in the germline V gene (reference sequence). The chain recombines TRBV19 with TRBJ1-1; 8 bases are a match to TRBD1. The specimen was PBMCs. This TCR came from a man between 35 and 55 years old in good health and CMV-seropositive. The CDR3 sequence is CATQDRARTEAFF. The CDR3, as DNA: TGTGCCACCCAGGACAGGGCCCGTACTGAAGCTTTCTTT.